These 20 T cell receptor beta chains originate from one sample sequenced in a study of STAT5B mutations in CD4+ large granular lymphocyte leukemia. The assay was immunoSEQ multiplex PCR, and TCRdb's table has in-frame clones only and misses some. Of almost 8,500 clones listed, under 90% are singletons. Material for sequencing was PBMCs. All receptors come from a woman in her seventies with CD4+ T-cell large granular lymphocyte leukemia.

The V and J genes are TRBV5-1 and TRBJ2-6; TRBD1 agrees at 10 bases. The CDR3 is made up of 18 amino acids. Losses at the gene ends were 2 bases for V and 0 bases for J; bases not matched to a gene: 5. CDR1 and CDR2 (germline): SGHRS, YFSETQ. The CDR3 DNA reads TGCGCCAGCAGCTTCGGGGGACAGGGGAGCTCTGGGGCCAACGTCCTGACTTTC. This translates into CASSFGGQGSSGANVLTF.

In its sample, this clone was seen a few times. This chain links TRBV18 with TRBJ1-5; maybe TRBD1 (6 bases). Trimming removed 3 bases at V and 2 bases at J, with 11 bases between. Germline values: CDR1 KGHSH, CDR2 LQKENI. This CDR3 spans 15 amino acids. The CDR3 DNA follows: TGTGCCAGCTCACCGGGACAAACGGGCAATCAGCCCCAGCATTTT. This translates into CASSPGQTGNQPQHF.

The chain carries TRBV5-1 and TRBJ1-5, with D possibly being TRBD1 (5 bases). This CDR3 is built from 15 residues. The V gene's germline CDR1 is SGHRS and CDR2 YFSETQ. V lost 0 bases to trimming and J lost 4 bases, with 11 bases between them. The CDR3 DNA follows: TGCGCCAGCAGCTTGGAGGGGATCTCTAATCAGCCCCAGCATTTT. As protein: CASSLEGISNQPQHF.

The chain's CDR3 is CASSLTSRETQYF. The DNA of the CDR3 is TGTGCCAGCAGCTTAACTAGCCGTGAGACCCAGTACTTC. This chain joins TRBV7-2 and TRBJ2-5; TRBD2 might be the D (6 bases). This CDR3 is built from 13 residues. Germline CDR1 and CDR2: SGHTA and FQGNSA. Deletions cut 2 bases from V and 5 bases from J, with 9 bases between.

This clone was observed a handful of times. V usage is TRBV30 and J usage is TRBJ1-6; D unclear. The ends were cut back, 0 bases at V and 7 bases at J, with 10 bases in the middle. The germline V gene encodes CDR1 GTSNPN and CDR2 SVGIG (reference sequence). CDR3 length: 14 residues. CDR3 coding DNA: TGTGCCTGGAGTGTTGGGGTGCTAAATTCACCCCTCCACTTT. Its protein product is CAWSVGVLNSPLHF.

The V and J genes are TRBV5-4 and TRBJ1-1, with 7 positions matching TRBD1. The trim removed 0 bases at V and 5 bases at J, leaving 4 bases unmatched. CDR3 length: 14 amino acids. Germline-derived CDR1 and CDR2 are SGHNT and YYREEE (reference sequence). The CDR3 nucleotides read TGTGCCAGCAGCTTGGAGGGGGCGTCTACTGAAGCTTTCTTT. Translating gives CASSLEGASTEAFF. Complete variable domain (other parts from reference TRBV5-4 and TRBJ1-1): ETGVTQSPTHLIKTRGQQVTLRCSSQSGHNTVSWYQQALGQGPQFIFQYYREEENGRGNFPPRFSGLQFPNYSSELNVNALELDDSALYLCASSLEGASTEAFFGQGTRLTVV.

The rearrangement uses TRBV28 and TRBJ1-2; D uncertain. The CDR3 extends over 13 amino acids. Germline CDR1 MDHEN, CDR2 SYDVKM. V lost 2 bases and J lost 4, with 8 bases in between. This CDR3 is CASSLTVGYGYTF. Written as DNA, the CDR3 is TGTGCCAGCAGTTTAACGGTGGGCTATGGCTACACCTTC.

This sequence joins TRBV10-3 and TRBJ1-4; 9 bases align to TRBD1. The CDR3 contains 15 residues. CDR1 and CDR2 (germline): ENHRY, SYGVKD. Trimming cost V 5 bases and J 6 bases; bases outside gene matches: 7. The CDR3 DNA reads TGTGCCATCAGTAACCCGGGACAGGGAGATGAAAAACTGTTTTTT. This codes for CAISNPGQGDEKLFF.

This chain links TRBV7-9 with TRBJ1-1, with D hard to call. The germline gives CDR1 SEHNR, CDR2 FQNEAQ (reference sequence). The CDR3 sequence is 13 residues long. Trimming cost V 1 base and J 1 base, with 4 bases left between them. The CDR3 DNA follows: TGTGCCAGCAGCTTAGTTGGGAACACTGAAGCTTTCTTT. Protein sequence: CASSLVGNTEAFF.

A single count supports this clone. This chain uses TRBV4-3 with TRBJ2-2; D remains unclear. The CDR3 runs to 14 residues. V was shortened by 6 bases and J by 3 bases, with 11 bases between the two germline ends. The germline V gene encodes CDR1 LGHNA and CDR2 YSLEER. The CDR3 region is CASRVDIYTGELFF. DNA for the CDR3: TGCGCCAGCAGGGTTGACATTTACACCGGGGAGCTGTTTTTT.

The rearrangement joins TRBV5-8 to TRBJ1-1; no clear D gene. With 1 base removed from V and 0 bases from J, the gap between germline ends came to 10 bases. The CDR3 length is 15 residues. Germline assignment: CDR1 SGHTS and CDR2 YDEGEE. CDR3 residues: CASSLFMGLNTEAFF. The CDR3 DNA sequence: TGTGCCAGCAGCTTGTTTATGGGCCTGAACACTGAAGCTTTCTTT.

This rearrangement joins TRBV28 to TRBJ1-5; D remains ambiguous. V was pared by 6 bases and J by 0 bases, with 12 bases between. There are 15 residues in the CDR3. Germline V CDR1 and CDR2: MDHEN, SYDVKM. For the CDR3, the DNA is TGTGCCAGCAGCCGCGACTTCTATAGCAATCAGCCCCAGCATTTT. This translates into CASSRDFYSNQPQHF. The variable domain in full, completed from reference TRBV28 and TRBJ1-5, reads DVKVTQSSRYLVKRTGEKVFLECVQDMDHENMFWYRQDPGLGLRLIYFSYDVKMKEKGDIPEGYSVSREKKERFSLILESASTNQTSMYLCASSRDFYSNQPQHFGDGTRLSIL.

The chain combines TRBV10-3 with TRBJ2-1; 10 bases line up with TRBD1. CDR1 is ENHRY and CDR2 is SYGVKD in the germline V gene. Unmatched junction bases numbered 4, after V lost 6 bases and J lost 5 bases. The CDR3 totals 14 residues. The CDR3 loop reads CAISPGTGDNEQFF. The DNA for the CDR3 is TGTGCCATCAGCCCCGGGACAGGGGACAATGAGCAGTTCTTC.

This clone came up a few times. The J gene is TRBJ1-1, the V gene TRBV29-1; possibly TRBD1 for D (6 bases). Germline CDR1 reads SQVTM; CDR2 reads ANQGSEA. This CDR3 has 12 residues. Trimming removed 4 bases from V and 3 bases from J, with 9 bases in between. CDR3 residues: CSVAQGDTEAFF. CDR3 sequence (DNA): TGCAGCGTTGCACAGGGAGACACTGAAGCTTTCTTT.

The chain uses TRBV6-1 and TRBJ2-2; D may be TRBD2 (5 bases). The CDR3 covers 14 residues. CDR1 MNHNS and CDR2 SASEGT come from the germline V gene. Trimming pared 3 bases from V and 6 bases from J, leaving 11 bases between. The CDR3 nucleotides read TGTGCCAGCAGTGAGTCTTGGAGGTCCGGGGAGCTGTTTTTT. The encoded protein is CASSESWRSGELFF.

CDR3 in amino acids: CASSPGGGTRYGYTF. The DNA of the CDR3 is TGTGCCAGCAGCCCCGGGGGGGGGACACGCTATGGCTACACCTTC. The gene calls are TRBV28 and TRBJ1-2, with D possibly matching TRBD1 (6 bases). There are 15 residues in the CDR3. Looked up from germline, CDR1 is MDHEN and CDR2 is SYDVKM. Trimming took 6 bases from V and 4 from J, leaving 18 bases between them.

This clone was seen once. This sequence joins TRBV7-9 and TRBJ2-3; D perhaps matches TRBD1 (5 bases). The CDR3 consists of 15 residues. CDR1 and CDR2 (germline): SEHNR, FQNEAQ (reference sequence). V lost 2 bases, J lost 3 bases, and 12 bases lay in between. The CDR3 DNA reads TGTGCCAGCAGCTTATTACGGCAGGGAACAGATACGCAGTATTTT. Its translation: CASSLLRQGTDTQYF.

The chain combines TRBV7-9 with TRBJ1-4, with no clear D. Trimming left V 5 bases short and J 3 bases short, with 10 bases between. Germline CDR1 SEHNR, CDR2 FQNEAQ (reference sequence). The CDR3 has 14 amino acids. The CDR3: CASSPDGANEKLFF. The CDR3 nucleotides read TGTGCCAGCAGCCCGGACGGGGCTAATGAAAAACTGTTTTTT. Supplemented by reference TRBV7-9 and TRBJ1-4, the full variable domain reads DTGVSQNPRHKITKRGQNVTFRCDPISEHNRLYWYRQTLGQGPEFLTYFQNEAQLEKSRLLSDRFSAERPKGSFSTLEIQRTEQGDSAMYLCASSPDGANEKLFFGSGTQLSVL.

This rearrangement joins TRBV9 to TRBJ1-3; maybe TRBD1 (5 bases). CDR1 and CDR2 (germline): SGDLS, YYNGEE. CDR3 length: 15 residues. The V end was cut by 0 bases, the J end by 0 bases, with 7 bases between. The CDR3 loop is CASSVDGASGNTIYF. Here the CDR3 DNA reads TGTGCCAGCAGCGTAGATGGGGCCTCTGGAAACACCATATATTTT.

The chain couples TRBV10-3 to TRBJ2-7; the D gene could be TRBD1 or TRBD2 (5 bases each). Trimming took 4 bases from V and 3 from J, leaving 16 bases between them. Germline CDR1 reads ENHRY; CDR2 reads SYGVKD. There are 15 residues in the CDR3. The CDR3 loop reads CAISVGTPRDYEQYF. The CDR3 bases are TGTGCCATCAGTGTAGGGACCCCAAGGGACTACGAGCAGTACTTC.